The 29 T cell receptor beta chains presented below share a single source sample, sequenced in a study of CD8 T cells in ankylosing spondylitis. TCRdb ran MiXCR on the 5' RACE reads and lists one entry per CDR3 protein. This sample has approximately 240,000 distinct CDR3 sequences, with 20% to 30% found just once. The sample consisted of blood, either unsorted or a sorted T cell fraction (not recorded which). These receptors originate from a male donor with ankylosing spondylitis or in good health (not recorded which).

The sample holds many counts of this clonotype. The CDR3: CSAMSSGGVDTQYF. CDR3 DNA sequence: TGCAGTGCTATGTCCAGCGGGGGTGTAGATACGCAGTATTTT. This chain joins TRBV20-1 and TRBJ2-3; 8 positions match TRBD2. The CDR3 has 14 residues. Germline V gene data show CDR1 as DFQATT and CDR2 as SNEGSKA (reference sequence). The V gene end was trimmed by 4 bases and the J gene end by 5 bases; junction bases not matched to a gene: 8.

This clonotype was counted ten times or more. This chain links TRBV20-1 with TRBJ2-7; TRBD2 is a possible D gene (5 bases). V lost 5 bases, J lost 3 bases, and 14 bases lay in between. Germline V gene sequence: CDR1 DFQATT, CDR2 SNEGSKA (reference sequence). The CDR3 contains 13 residues. CDR3 protein: CSAAAGSHYEQYF. The CDR3, as DNA: TGCAGTGCTGCGGCGGGCAGCCACTACGAGCAGTACTTC.

This clonotype came up many times. DNA for the CDR3: TGCAGTGCCCAATCGGACAGGTACTATGGCTACACCTTC. This translates into CSAQSDRYYGYTF. This chain connects TRBV20-1 to TRBJ1-2, with TRBD1 matching 7 bases. The CDR3 sequence is 13 residues long. Germline V lookup: CDR1 DFQATT, CDR2 SNEGSKA (reference sequence). Trimming cost V 6 bases and J 3 bases; bases outside gene matches: 7.

This clonotype was seen at least ten times. The junction differs from germline at one of its ends, possibly a read error. J is TRBJ1-1 and V is TRBV6-5, with D uncertain. The CDR3 spans 14 residues. The germline gives CDR1 MNHEY, CDR2 SVGAGI. For the CDR3, the DNA is TGTGCCAGCAGGTACTCAACTCCGAACACTGAAGCTTTCTTT. It is translated as CASRYSTPNTEAFF.

On this clonotype: A much more abundant neighbour one base away suggests this may be a read error. J is TRBJ2-2 and V is TRBV11-2; D gene unclear. Germline V gives CDR1 SGHAT, CDR2 FQNNGV. CDR3 length: 12 residues. V lost 5 bases, J lost 3 bases, and 4 bases lay in between. CDR3 DNA sequence: TGTGCCAGCAGCCCCTACACCGGGGAGCTGTTTTTT. The encoded protein is CASSPYTGELFF.

This clonotype was seen repeatedly, ten times or more. As DNA, the CDR3 is TGTGCCAGCAGTTTAACAGGAGCTGATGAGCAGTTCTTC. It specifies CASSLTGADEQFF. V is TRBV12-3 or TRBV12-4 and J is TRBJ2-1, with D tentatively TRBD1 (5 bases). The CDR3 consists of 13 residues. The V gene lost 2 bases and the J gene lost 8 bases, with 10 bases spanning the gap.

This rearrangement joins TRBV20-1 to TRBJ1-4; 7 bases agree with TRBD1. This CDR3 region has 13 residues. V shed 3 bases and J 10 bases; nucleotides not matched to a gene: 8. The germline V gene has CDR1 DFQATT and CDR2 SNEGSKA (reference sequence). CDR3 loop: CSASEGGNGKLFF. Here the CDR3 DNA reads TGCAGTGCTAGTGAAGGGGGCAACGGAAAACTGTTTTTT.

This clonotype was picked up a small number of times. This chain uses TRBV23-1 with TRBJ2-1; 9 positions match TRBD2. TRBV23-1 carries the ORF label, with uncertain function. The CDR3 extends over 19 amino acids. J gave up 0 bases and V 4 bases, and 13 bases lay outside the gene matches. The CDR3 here is CASSLRPAGGLSSYNEQFF. CDR3 DNA sequence: TGCGCCAGCAGTCTAAGGCCAGCGGGGGGCCTGAGCTCCTACAATGAGCAGTTCTTC.

The gene calls are TRBV11-1 and TRBJ2-1, with D uncertain. The CDR3 spans 15 residues. Germline V gives CDR1 SGHAT, CDR2 FQDESV (reference sequence). The ends were cut back, 0 bases at V and 7 bases at J, with 13 bases in the middle. The CDR3 loop reads CASSLAAHRVNEQFF. CDR3 in DNA: TGTGCCAGCAGCTTAGCGGCCCACCGCGTGAATGAGCAGTTCTTC.

The chain is built from TRBV6-2 or TRBV6-3 and TRBJ2-1; D might be TRBD1 (5 bases). Germline values: CDR1 MNHEY, CDR2 SVGEGT. Trimming stripped 2 bases from V and 8 bases from J, with 13 bases between. The length of the CDR3 is 14 residues. CDR3 protein: CASSYPGLVDEQFF. The DNA of the CDR3 is TGTGCCAGCAGTTACCCAGGGCTGGTCGATGAGCAGTTCTTC.

In its sample, this clonotype was seen many times. The CDR3 region is CASSYISDTEAFF. The CDR3 region has the DNA TGCGCCAGCAGCTACATCTCGGACACTGAAGCTTTCTTT. The chain joins TRBV5-1 to TRBJ1-1; D unclear. Germline lookup yields CDR1 SGHRS and CDR2 YFSETQ. Trimming took 3 bases from V and 3 from J, leaving 9 bases between them. The CDR3 is 13 amino acids.

Only a few counts were recorded for this clonotype. The J gene is TRBJ1-2, the V gene TRBV20-1, with D uncertain. Germline loops: CDR1 DFQATT, CDR2 SNEGSKA (reference sequence). The CDR3 has 16 amino acids. The V gene lost 4 bases and the J gene lost 0 bases, with 18 bases spanning the gap. CDR3 region: CSAIARGRTANYGYTF. CDR3 DNA: TGCAGTGCTATTGCACGAGGAAGAACTGCTAACTATGGCTACACCTTC.

The CDR3: CASRIPGHTKGTEAFF. The DNA of the CDR3 is TGCGCCAGCAGAATACCGGGACACACCAAAGGGACTGAAGCTTTCTTT. This chain uses TRBV23-1 with TRBJ1-1; TRBD1 might be the D (6 bases). TRBV23-1 carries the ORF label, with uncertain function. V lost 6 bases and J 5 bases, leaving 22 bases between the germline ends. The CDR3 totals 16 residues.

This clonotype has at least ten counts. The rearrangement joins TRBV7-9 to TRBJ1-5; a weak D match, TRBD1 (6 bases). The CDR3 consists of 16 residues. Germline-derived CDR1 and CDR2 are SEHNR and FQNEAQ (reference sequence). With 3 bases removed from V and 0 bases from J, the gap between germline ends came to 12 bases. The CDR3: CASSLRGGYSNQPQHF. CDR3 nucleotide sequence: TGTGCCAGCAGCTTGAGGGGGGGCTATAGCAATCAGCCCCAGCATTTT.

This chain connects TRBV28 to TRBJ2-3; TRBD2 agrees at 8 bases. The CDR3 spans 11 residues. The germline gives CDR1 MDHEN, CDR2 SYDVKM. J gave up 14 bases and V 6 bases, and 7 bases lay outside the gene matches. Written as DNA, the CDR3 is TGTGCCAGCAGCCCAGGGACTAGGGCGTATTTT. It specifies CASSPGTRAYF. The whole variable domain, filled in from reference TRBV28 and TRBJ2-3, reads DVKVTQSSRYLVKRTGEKVFLECVQDMDHENMFWYRQDPGLGLRLIYFSYDVKMKEKGDIPEGYSVSREKKERFSLILESASTNQTSMYLCASSPGTRAYFGPGTRLTVL.

This sequence joins TRBV20-1 and TRBJ2-3; D is ambiguous. The CDR3 loop spans 12 amino acids. Germline assignment: CDR1 DFQATT and CDR2 SNEGSKA (reference sequence). V was cut by 0 bases and J by 8 bases, with 9 bases left in between. Written as DNA, the CDR3 is TGCAGTGCTAGAGACCAAGCTGGTACGCAGTATTTT. Translation: CSARDQAGTQYF.

The CDR3 sequence is CASSFGQLGLRNNEQFF. CDR3 nucleotide sequence: TGCGCCAGCAGCTTTGGGCAGCTGGGCCTCAGGAACAATGAGCAGTTCTTC. This sequence joins TRBV5-1 and TRBJ2-1, with D unresolved. Germline V gene sequence: CDR1 SGHRS, CDR2 YFSETQ. This CDR3 spans 17 amino acids. V gave up 2 bases and J gave up 5 bases, with 20 bases separating them.

This clonotype was counted many times. J is TRBJ2-3 and V is TRBV29-1; 10 positions agree with TRBD2. The ends lost 4 bases at V and 5 bases at J; junction bases unmatched: 3. The CDR3 extends over 13 amino acids. Germline loops: CDR1 SQVTM, CDR2 ANQGSEA. The CDR3 sequence is CSVASGGGDTQYF. DNA for the CDR3: TGCAGCGTTGCTAGCGGGGGCGGAGATACGCAGTATTTT.

This clonotype was recorded many times. The V call is TRBV20-1, the J call TRBJ2-7; maybe TRBD1 (5 bases). The length of the CDR3 is 10 residues. Between the trimmed V and J ends, which lost 3 bases and 5 bases, there was a span of 5 bases. Germline CDR1 is DFQATT and CDR2 is SNEGSKA (reference sequence). DNA of the CDR3: TGCAGTGCTAGCAGGGACGAGCAGTACTTC. It yields the protein CSASRDEQYF.

This clonotype was observed many times. The genes are TRBV30 and TRBJ1-5; possibly TRBD1 for D (6 bases). V dropped 2 bases and J dropped 7 bases, with 15 bases sitting between them. The CDR3 is 14 amino acids. Germline V gene sequence: CDR1 GTSNPN, CDR2 SVGIG (reference sequence). CDR3 in amino acids: CAWSSGERAQPQHF. The DNA of the CDR3 is TGTGCCTGGAGTTCAGGGGAAAGGGCCCAGCCCCAGCATTTT.

Many counts were recorded for this clonotype. The rearrangement joins TRBV29-1 to TRBJ2-5, with TRBD2 matching 15 bases. Germline V CDR1 and CDR2: SQVTM, ANQGSEA. The CDR3 loop spans 15 amino acids. The V segment lost 5 bases and the J segment 5 bases; nucleotides outside the gene matches: 6. The CDR3 sequence is CSVLGLAGGPETQYF. The CDR3 DNA reads as TGCAGCGTTCTTGGACTAGCGGGGGGGCCCGAGACCCAGTACTTC.

This clonotype was counted only a few times. This chain links TRBV9 with TRBJ2-7; no clear D gene. Between the trimmed V and J ends, which lost 7 bases and 3 bases, there was a span of 17 bases. This CDR3 comprises 14 residues. The germline CDR1 and CDR2 sequences are SGDLS and YYNGEE. CDR3 in amino acids: CASDPSGRIYEQYF. CDR3 sequence (DNA): TGTGCCAGCGATCCTTCGGGCCGAATCTACGAGCAGTACTTC.

This clonotype appeared a few times. V is TRBV12-3 or TRBV12-4 and J is TRBJ2-1; TRBD1 matches at 8 bases. V lost 1 base and J lost 9; bases outside the gene matches: 11. This CDR3 has 16 residues. The CDR3 nucleotides are TGTGCCAGCAGTTTAGGACAGGGGAGAGTGGAGGGTGAGCAGTTCTTC. It translates to CASSLGQGRVEGEQFF.

This chain joins TRBV11-2 and TRBJ2-2; 11 bases agree with TRBD2. Germline assignment: CDR1 SGHAT and CDR2 FQNNGV. This CDR3 region has 20 residues. Trimming took 2 bases from V and 0 from J; bases not matched to a gene: 11. CDR3 nucleotide sequence: TGTGCCAGCAGCTTAAGGCCCCTCCGACTAGCGGGAACGAACACCGGGGAGCTGTTTTTT. Its protein is CASSLRPLRLAGTNTGELFF.

The sample holds a few counts of this clonotype. V is TRBV20-1 and J is TRBJ2-3; unclear D gene. Germline V gene sequence: CDR1 DFQATT, CDR2 SNEGSKA (reference sequence). The CDR3 has 14 residues. The CDR3 reads CSVVGHPKTDTQYF. In DNA form, the CDR3 reads TGCAGCGTAGTTGGGCACCCCAAGACAGATACGCAGTATTTT.

V is TRBV5-6 and J is TRBJ1-2; a possible D gene is TRBD1 (5 bases). Looked up from germline, CDR1 is SGHDT and CDR2 is YYEEEE. The CDR3 runs 14 residues. V was clipped by 0 bases and J by 4 bases, with 10 bases between them. In DNA, the CDR3 is TGTGCCAGCAGCTTGGGACAGCTTATCTATGGCTACACCTTC. It specifies CASSLGQLIYGYTF.

The V and J genes are TRBV2 and TRBJ2-3; unclear D gene. Per germline, CDR1 SNHLY and CDR2 FYNNEI. V lost 3 bases and J lost 3, with 7 bases in between. The CDR3 has 13 amino acids. CDR3 DNA sequence: TGTGCCAGCAGTGATCTGGGAACAGATACGCAGTATTTT. The encoded protein is CASSDLGTDTQYF.

This clonotype has a count of ten or more. The rearrangement links TRBV11-1 to TRBJ2-1, with 11 bases aligning to TRBD1. Unmatched junction bases numbered 11, after V lost 4 bases and J lost 0 bases. Per germline, CDR1 SGHAT and CDR2 FQDESV (reference sequence). This CDR3 has 19 amino acids. The CDR3 loop is CASSSPGQGEGSSYNEQFF. The CDR3 DNA follows: TGTGCCAGCAGCTCTCCGGGACAGGGGGAGGGGAGCTCCTACAATGAGCAGTTCTTC.

This clonotype occurred many times. The chain combines TRBV5-1 with TRBJ2-1, with D perhaps matching TRBD1 or TRBD2 (6 bases each). The length of the CDR3 is 15 residues. Looked up from germline, CDR1 is SGHRS and CDR2 is YFSETQ. V was cut by 0 bases and J by 9 bases, with 16 bases left in between. CDR3 bases: TGCGCCAGCAGCTTGGATGGGGGGCGAAGTGGTGAGCAGTTCTTC. Protein sequence: CASSLDGGRSGEQFF.